These T cell receptor beta chains were read from a single sample in a study of blood T cell repertoires in COVID-19. Assay used: immunoSEQ multiplex PCR; TCRdb lists only in-frame clones, some missing. The sample holds about 440,000 clones; about nine tenths are singletons and the top ten take over 9.5%. What was sequenced was peripheral blood. The receptor source for this set is a woman aged 45-60 years with COVID-19, enrolled during active disease. Each CDR3 is given without its conserved first and last residue. A D gene is named only where the DNA matches it firmly.

>TRBJ1-1|NA|TRBV7-9
ASSPSAGMNTEAF
>TRBJ1-3|NA|TRBV27
ASSLVPPGNTIY
>TRBJ1-1|NA|TRBV12-3/TRBV12-4
ASSSTGLTEAF
>TRBJ2-3|NA|TRBV6-5
ASSDPGGGTDTQY
>TRBJ2-3|TRBD2|TRBV11-2
ASSLSGGAIDTQY
>TRBJ2-7|TRBD2|TRBV2
ASREALAGGQY
>TRBJ1-5|TRBD1|TRBV6-5
ASRGQDNQPQH
>TRBJ1-2|NA|TRBV29-1
SVEAGGGSNGYT
>TRBJ2-1|NA|TRBV29-1
SASGIRSEQF
>TRBJ1-2|TRBD1|TRBV3-1/TRBV3-2
ASSQDIGGTANT
>TRBJ2-1|TRBD2|TRBV29-1
SASRVLAGALNYNEQF
>TRBJ2-7|TRBD1|TRBV18
ASSRRQGNEQY
>TRBJ1-4|NA|TRBV28
ASSDNPRTALNEKLF
>TRBJ1-5|NA|TRBV12-3/TRBV12-4
ASSLSEDQPQH
>TRBJ1-2|NA|TRBV29-1
SVEDQSRGHGYT
>TRBJ2-7|TRBD1|TRBV5-1
ASSPRDRGTDEQY
>TRBJ1-6|TRBD1|TRBV28
ASRTGGGYNSPLH
>TRBJ2-1|NA|TRBV3-1/TRBV3-2
ASSQEGLGGAGNEQF
>TRBJ1-2|NA|TRBV12-3/TRBV12-4
ASSGGGYGYT
>TRBJ1-1|TRBD1|TRBV13
ASSPGTGVTEAF
>TRBJ1-1|TRBD1|TRBV2
ASSAGQGQNTEAF
>TRBJ1-2|NA|TRBV20-1
SPTYGYT
>TRBJ1-4|NA|TRBV2
AIAVGTNEKLF
>TRBJ2-2|NA|TRBV7-3
ASSLGPPGSTGELF
>TRBJ1-1|TRBD1|TRBV29-1
SVTGTGLLGSTEAF
>TRBJ2-7|NA|TRBV9
ASSPRGYEQY
>TRBJ1-2|TRBD1|TRBV4-1
ASSQAGQLLYGYT
>TRBJ2-7|TRBD1|TRBV2
ASSVGTGGYEQY
>TRBJ2-2|TRBD1|TRBV7-3
ASSLGQGEGGELF
>TRBJ1-6|TRBD1|TRBV2
ASSGDREGSPLH
>TRBJ1-5|TRBD1|TRBV19
ASSSTGGGQPQH
>TRBJ1-2|NA|TRBV19
ASTSRGYGYT
>TRBJ2-7|NA|TRBV30
AWSARRGPYEQY
>TRBJ2-1|TRBD2|TRBV11-1
ASSLAGLAGGEQF
>TRBJ2-7|TRBD2|TRBV27
ASSLAGRIYEQY
>TRBJ2-5|NA|TRBV9
ASSVGGGAETQY
>TRBJ2-2|NA|TRBV3-1/TRBV3-2
ASSQEQGGQGSGELF
>TRBJ2-1|NA|TRBV4-2
ASSQAGTSTYNEQF
>TRBJ2-3|TRBD1|TRBV27
ASRGTGWEDTQY
>TRBJ2-1|TRBD2|TRBV27
ASSTSGSSGEQF